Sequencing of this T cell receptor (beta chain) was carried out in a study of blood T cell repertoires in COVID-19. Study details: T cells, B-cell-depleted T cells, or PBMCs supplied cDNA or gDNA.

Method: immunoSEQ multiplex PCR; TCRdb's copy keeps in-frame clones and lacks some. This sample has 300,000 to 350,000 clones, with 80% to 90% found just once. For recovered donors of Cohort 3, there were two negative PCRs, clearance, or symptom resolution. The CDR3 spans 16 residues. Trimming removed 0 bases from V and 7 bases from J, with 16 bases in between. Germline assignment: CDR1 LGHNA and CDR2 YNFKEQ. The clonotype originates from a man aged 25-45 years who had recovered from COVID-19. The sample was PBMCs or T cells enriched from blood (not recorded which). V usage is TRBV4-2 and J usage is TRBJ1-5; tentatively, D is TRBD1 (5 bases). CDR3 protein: CASSQEVQGGGQPQHF. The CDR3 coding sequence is TGTGCCAGCAGCCAAGAGGTGCAGGGAGGCGGGCAGCCCCAGCATTTT.